These 3 T cell receptor beta chains share one sample of origin, sequenced in a study of post-analysis software for immune sequencing data (dated by TCRdb to the mid-2010s). The full study reports these points: Patients showed significantly higher frequencies than controls for about 5 TRBV segments, among them TRBV5-6, TRBV5-1 and TRBV20-1.

Preparation of the library involved PCR. The instrument was an Illumina HiSeq 2500. Unique molecular identifiers were incorporated into TCR beta cDNA libraries to reduce PCR and sequencing biases. TCRdb passed the public sequencing reads through fastp at Q25 and MiXCR, retaining productive beta sequences. Merged by CDR3 protein, the rows form single entries marked with the most common genes and DNA. The table for this sample lists 600,000 to 750,000 distinct CDR3 sequences; approximately 60% of them were counted only once. The ten largest account for approximately 10% of the sample. These TCRs' antigens remain unknown. The sequenced sample consisted of blood. The receptor set was obtained from a girl aged 2 to 9 with multiple sclerosis.

This chain joins TRBV6-5 and TRBJ2-1, with 7 nucleotides matching TRBD1. Germline trimming cut 2 bases from V and 0 bases from J; bases unmatched to any gene: 1. CDR1 and CDR2 from the germline V gene are MNHEY and SVGAGI. The CDR3 contains 15 residues. CDR3 nucleotide sequence: TGTGCCAGCAGTTACGGGACAGTCTCCTACAATGAGCAGTTCTTC. Protein: CASSYGTVSYNEQFF.

The chain employs TRBV25-1 and TRBJ2-3, with a possible D match to TRBD2 (6 bases). This CDR3 contains 13 residues. V lost 5 bases to trimming and J lost 4 bases, with 10 bases between them. The germline V gene has CDR1 MGHDK and CDR2 SYGVNS. The CDR3 reads CASSQSGADTQYF. CDR3 coding DNA: TGTGCCAGCAGTCAGTCGGGGGCAGATACGCAGTATTTT.

This clonotype came up once. The chain links TRBV11-2 to TRBJ1-2, with D maybe TRBD1 (5 bases). Germline CDR1 is SGHAT and CDR2 is FQNNGV. CDR3 size: 13 residues. Trimming stripped 4 bases from V and 3 bases from J, with 9 bases between. In DNA form, the CDR3 reads TGTGCCAGCAGCTCCGGGGCGCACTATGGCTACACCTTC. Encoded protein: CASSSGAHYGYTF.